Listed here are 27 T cell receptor beta chains from one sample, sequenced in a study of T-cell memory formation after mild COVID-19. A single record per CDR3 protein comes from TCRdb applying MiXCR to the 5' RACE reads. The sample includes under 300,000 distinct CDR3 sequences, around 17% seen only once; the top ten take 23%. Sequenced: PBMCs or a T cell subset sorted from them (not recorded which). The receptor source for this set is a man aged 18 to 29 who had mild COVID-19 (a few samples of this study predate the infection). Cell type and time point are not known.

This clonotype was observed a handful of times. J is TRBJ2-5 and V is TRBV4-1, with D tentatively TRBD2 (7 bases). The V end was cut by 2 bases, the J end by 2 bases, with 18 bases between. The CDR3 runs 17 residues. Germline-derived CDR1 and CDR2 are MGHRA and YSYEKL. The CDR3 DNA is TGCGCCAGCAGCCAACGGGTTTCGCGGGGGACACAAGAGACCCAGTACTTC. This translates into CASSQRVSRGTQETQYF.

J is TRBJ1-1 and V is TRBV7-9; D call uncertain. Per germline, CDR1 SEHNR and CDR2 FQNEAQ (reference sequence). This CDR3 is built from 12 residues. Trimming shortened V by 6 bases and J by 8 bases, and 13 bases separated the two germline ends. CDR3 sequence: CASSRVVAEAFF. The CDR3 DNA sequence: TGTGCCAGCAGTCGTGTGGTGGCCGAAGCTTTCTTT.

This clonotype appeared a few times. The chain couples TRBV27 to TRBJ2-2; 7 nucleotides align to TRBD1. V gave up 3 bases and J gave up 4 bases; unmatched junction bases: 11. Looked up from germline, CDR1 is MNHEY and CDR2 is SMNVEV (reference sequence). The CDR3 is made up of 17 amino acids. The CDR3 DNA reads TGTGCCAGCAGTTTTACAGGGGCGGCTTCCCCCACCGGGGAGCTGTTTTTT. Encoded protein: CASSFTGAASPTGELFF.

V is TRBV4-3 and J is TRBJ1-1, with 7 bases lining up with TRBD1. Trimming took 2 bases from V and 5 from J; bases not matched to a gene: 5. The CDR3 runs 14 residues. Germline lookup yields CDR1 LGHNA and CDR2 YSLEER. This CDR3 reads CASSQLLTGTEAFF. CDR3 bases: TGCGCCAGCAGCCAATTATTGACAGGGACTGAAGCTTTCTTT.

This clonotype was observed a few times. V gene TRBV11-2 combines with J gene TRBJ2-5; 7 bases are a match to TRBD2. The CDR3 loop spans 15 amino acids. V was pared by 3 bases and J by 5 bases, with 9 bases of the junction left unmatched. Germline V gene sequence: CDR1 SGHAT, CDR2 FQNNGV. CDR3 nucleotides: TGTGCCAGCAGCTTTGGGGCGGGGGAACAGGAGACCCAGTACTTC. Amino acid sequence: CASSFGAGEQETQYF.

This clonotype was detected ten times or more. This chain links TRBV9 with TRBJ2-7, with D tentatively TRBD1 or TRBD2 (7 bases each). The CDR3 contains 16 residues. CDR1 and CDR2 (germline): SGDLS, YYNGEE. The ends were cut back, 8 bases at V and 4 bases at J, with 25 bases in the middle. CDR3 in amino acids: CARVARGWQGEYEQYF. In DNA form, the CDR3 reads TGTGCCAGGGTCGCGCGGGGGTGGCAGGGGGAGTACGAGCAGTACTTC.

This rearrangement joins TRBV7-6 to TRBJ2-1, with 7 nucleotides matching TRBD2. The V and J ends lost 3 bases and 2 bases, in that order; junction bases with no gene match: 7. CDR1 and CDR2 (germline): SGHVS, FNYEAQ. The CDR3 is 16 residues long. CDR3: CASSLVAGDTYNEQFF. The CDR3 DNA follows: TGTGCCAGCAGCTTGGTCGCGGGGGATACCTACAATGAGCAGTTCTTC.

The genes are TRBV12-3 or TRBV12-4 and TRBJ1-5; D may be TRBD1 (6 bases). This CDR3 spans 13 amino acids. Trimming removed 3 bases at V and 7 bases at J, with 10 bases between. The CDR3 here is CASSFGRGQPQHF. The CDR3 DNA is TGTGCCAGCAGTTTTGGCAGGGGACAGCCCCAGCATTTT.

The chain has TRBV4-2 and TRBJ2-7, with 7 bases that match TRBD1. The CDR3 totals 15 residues. J gave up 5 bases and V 4 bases, and 11 bases lay outside the gene matches. The V gene's germline CDR1 is LGHNA and CDR2 YNFKEQ. This chain's CDR3 is CASSPTQGRFHEQYV. In nucleotides, the CDR3 is TGTGCCAGCAGCCCTACACAGGGGCGGTTCCACGAGCAGTACGTC.

This chain joins TRBV5-4 and TRBJ1-1, with no clear D. Germline CDR1 and CDR2: SGHNT and YYREEE (reference sequence). Trimming took 2 bases from V and 5 from J, leaving 7 bases between them. This CDR3 has 12 residues. This chain's CDR3 is CASSFGWTEAFF. The CDR3 DNA is TGTGCCAGCAGCTTTGGATGGACTGAAGCTTTCTTT.

The chain links TRBV5-1 to TRBJ2-7, with 8 bases fitting TRBD1. Trimming took 4 bases from V and 2 from J; bases not matched to a gene: 5. Germline CDR1 and CDR2: SGHRS and YFSETQ. The CDR3 length is 14 residues. The CDR3 bases are TGCGCCAGCAGCCCTCAGGGGGCCACCTACGAGCAGTACTTC. Translation gives CASSPQGATYEQYF.

This clonotype appeared a few times. The chain links TRBV6-5 to TRBJ2-2; D is possibly TRBD2 (5 bases). Germline V gene sequence: CDR1 MNHEY, CDR2 SVGAGI. The ends were cut back, 2 bases at V and 5 bases at J, with 9 bases in the middle. The CDR3 sequence is 14 residues long. The CDR3 spells CASSYNLATGELFF. For the CDR3, the DNA is TGTGCCAGCAGTTACAACCTAGCAACCGGGGAGCTGTTTTTT.

This clonotype appeared a few times. The V and J genes are TRBV4-1 and TRBJ2-3; D is ambiguous. CDR3 length equals 16 residues. The V gene lost 0 bases and the J gene lost 0 bases, with 10 bases spanning the gap. Germline CDR1 MGHRA, CDR2 YSYEKL. The CDR3 reads CASSQENVPSTDTQYF. The DNA for the CDR3 is TGCGCCAGCAGCCAAGAAAATGTCCCTAGCACAGATACGCAGTATTTT.

V is TRBV4-3 and J is TRBJ2-7; D not certain. V lost 0 bases and J 1 base, leaving 7 bases between the germline ends. Germline V gene data show CDR1 as LGHNA and CDR2 as YSLEER. The CDR3 spans 14 residues. CDR3 bases: TGCGCCAGCAGCCAAGACGAGGTTTCCTACGAGCAGTACTTC. It encodes CASSQDEVSYEQYF.

This clonotype has only a few counts. V usage is TRBV5-1 and J usage is TRBJ2-5; 8 positions agree with TRBD1. Germline CDR1 SGHRS, CDR2 YFSETQ. The V and J ends lost 4 bases and 5 bases, in that order; junction bases with no gene match: 7. CDR3 size: 14 residues. The CDR3 sequence: CASSPTGDGETQYF. DNA of the CDR3: TGCGCCAGCAGCCCGACAGGGGATGGGGAGACCCAGTACTTC.

This clonotype was seen only a few times. The chain links TRBV4-1 to TRBJ2-3; the match to TRBD2 covers 9 bases. The V gene end was trimmed by 0 bases and the J gene end by 1 base; junction bases not matched to a gene: 8. Germline values: CDR1 MGHRA, CDR2 YSYEKL. The CDR3 is 18 amino acids. CDR3 loop: CASSQDHRLADGTDTQYF. The CDR3 DNA sequence: TGCGCCAGCAGCCAAGATCACCGACTAGCGGATGGCACAGATACGCAGTATTTT.

V is TRBV29-1 and J is TRBJ2-5; 10 bases match TRBD1. In germline, CDR1 is SQVTM, CDR2 ANQGSEA. Trimming at V came to 7 bases and at J to 3 bases, leaving 5 bases not matched to a gene. The CDR3 length is 13 residues. CDR3 sequence: CSAGGQGKETQYF. The CDR3 coding sequence is TGCAGCGCCGGGGGACAGGGGAAAGAGACCCAGTACTTC.

The chain combines TRBV11-3 with TRBJ2-2; D gene ambiguous. This CDR3 is 12 amino acids long. V was shortened by 6 bases and J by 4 bases, with 6 bases between the two germline ends. Germline CDR1 is SGHNT and CDR2 is YENEEA. The CDR3 DNA is TGTGCCAGCAGTTACAGCACCGGGGAGCTGTTTTTT. Translating gives CASSYSTGELFF. Based on the CDR3 plus reference TRBV11-3 and TRBJ2-2, the full variable domain is EAGVVQSPRYKIIEKKQPVAFWCNPISGHNTLYWYLQNLGQGPELLIRYENEEAVDDSQLPKDRFSAERLKGVDSTLKIQPAELGDSAVYLCASSYSTGELFFGEGSRLTVL.

In regard to this clonotype: The DNA is omitted, as the CDR3 cannot be located on it reliably, and the CDR3 follows TCRdb's listing. The genes are TRBV29-1 and TRBJ2-7. Including both end residues, the CDR3 is 8 amino acids long. The germline CDR1 and CDR2 sequences are SQVTM and ANQGSEA. This CDR3 is CSVGVGIF.

The chain has TRBV19 and TRBJ2-1, with 7 bases identical to TRBD2. Per the germline V gene, CDR1 is LNHDA and CDR2 is SQIVND (reference sequence). This CDR3 spans 14 amino acids. V lost 3 bases to trimming and J lost 9 bases; unmatched junction nucleotides: 8. CDR3 sequence (DNA): TGTGCCAGTAGTATCCGAGGACTAGTTGGTGAGCAGTTCTTC. It codes for CASSIRGLVGEQFF.

There are a few counts of this clonotype. The chain combines TRBV9 with TRBJ1-3; D gene unclear. CDR1 and CDR2 (germline): SGDLS, YYNGEE. This CDR3 spans 15 amino acids. Trimming stripped 3 bases from V and 0 bases from J, with 10 bases between. The CDR3 protein is CASSGPPGSGNTIYF. The DNA of the CDR3 is TGTGCCAGCAGCGGGCCCCCTGGCTCTGGAAACACCATATATTTT.

This chain connects TRBV18 to TRBJ2-5, with TRBD1 identical over 11 bases. The CDR3 has 15 residues. Germline CDR1 KGHSH, CDR2 LQKENI. Losses at the gene ends were 2 bases for V and 7 bases for J; bases not matched to a gene: 6. The DNA of the CDR3 is TGTGCCAGCTCACCAAGTGGACAGGGGGCCGCGACCCAGTACTTC. This sequence encodes CASSPSGQGAATQYF.

The gene calls are TRBV20-1 and TRBJ2-7, with D unclear. Germline CDR1 is DFQATT and CDR2 is SNEGSKA (reference sequence). V was clipped by 4 bases and J by 1 base, with 14 bases between them. The CDR3 length is 14 residues. CDR3 sequence reads: CSAKAQLGSYEQYF. For the CDR3, the DNA is TGCAGTGCTAAGGCACAGCTGGGGTCCTACGAGCAGTACTTC.

V usage is TRBV6-2 or TRBV6-3 and J usage is TRBJ2-1; D is unresolved. V was trimmed by 3 bases and J by 0 bases, leaving 9 bases between them. This CDR3 has 15 residues. Germline V CDR1 and CDR2: MNHEY, SVGEGT. CDR3 sequence: CASSYPRSSYNEQFF. The CDR3 coding sequence is TGTGCCAGCAGTTATCCCCGTAGCTCCTACAATGAGCAGTTCTTC.

This clonotype was seen many times. V and J are TRBV7-6 and TRBJ2-1, with 10 bases fitting TRBD2. The CDR3 is 16 amino acids. V trimming: 1 base; J trimming: 3 bases; junction bases outside the gene matches: 3. Per the germline V gene, CDR1 is SGHVS and CDR2 is FNYEAQ. The CDR3 reads CASSLGSGGIYNEQFF. The CDR3 DNA sequence: TGTGCCAGCAGCTTAGGTAGCGGGGGGATCTACAATGAGCAGTTCTTC.

The J gene is TRBJ1-2, the V gene TRBV5-1, with no clear D. Germline CDR1 and CDR2: SGHRS and YFSETQ. V lost 3 bases and J lost 0, with 9 bases in between. The CDR3 length is 14 residues. The DNA for the CDR3 is TGCGCCAGCAGCTCCGCGGGCTCTAACTATGGCTACACCTTC. Its translation is CASSSAGSNYGYTF.

This clonotype was seen more than once but under ten times. The chain joins TRBV11-1 to TRBJ2-1; 10 bases are shared with TRBD2. Per germline, CDR1 SGHAT and CDR2 FQDESV (reference sequence). The CDR3 extends over 18 amino acids. Losses at the gene ends were 1 base for V and 10 bases for J; bases not matched to a gene: 16. For the CDR3, the DNA is TGTGCCAGCAGCTTAGGAATTAGCGGGGGGACGCTAGCTTACGAGCAGTTCTTC. Translation: CASSLGISGGTLAYEQFF.